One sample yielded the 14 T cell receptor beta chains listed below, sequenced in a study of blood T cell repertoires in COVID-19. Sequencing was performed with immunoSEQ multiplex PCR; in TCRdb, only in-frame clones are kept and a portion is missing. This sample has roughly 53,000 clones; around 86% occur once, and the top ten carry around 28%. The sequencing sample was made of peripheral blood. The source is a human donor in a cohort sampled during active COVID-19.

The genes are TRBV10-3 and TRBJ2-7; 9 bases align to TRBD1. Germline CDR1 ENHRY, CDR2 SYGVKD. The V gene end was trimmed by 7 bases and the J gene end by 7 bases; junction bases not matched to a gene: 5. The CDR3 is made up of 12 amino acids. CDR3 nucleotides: TGTGCCATCAATACGGACAGGGGTGAGCAGTACTTC. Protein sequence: CAINTDRGEQYF.

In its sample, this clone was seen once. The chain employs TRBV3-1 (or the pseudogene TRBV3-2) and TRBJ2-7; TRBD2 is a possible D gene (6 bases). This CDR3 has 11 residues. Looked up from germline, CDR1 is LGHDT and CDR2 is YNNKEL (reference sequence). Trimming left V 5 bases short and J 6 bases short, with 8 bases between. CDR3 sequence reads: CASSGGGEQYF. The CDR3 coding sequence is TGTGCCAGCAGCGGGGGAGGCGAGCAGTACTTC.

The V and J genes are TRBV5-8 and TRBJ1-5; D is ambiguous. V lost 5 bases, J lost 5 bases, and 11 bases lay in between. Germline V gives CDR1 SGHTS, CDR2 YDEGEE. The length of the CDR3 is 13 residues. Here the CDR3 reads CASSSGLHQPQHF. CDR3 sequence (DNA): TGTGCCAGCAGTTCGGGGTTACATCAGCCCCAGCATTTT.

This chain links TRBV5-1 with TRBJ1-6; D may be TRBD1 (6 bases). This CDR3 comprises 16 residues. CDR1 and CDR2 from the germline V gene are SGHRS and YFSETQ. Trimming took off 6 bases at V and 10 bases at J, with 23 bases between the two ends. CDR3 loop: CASTLSKQGTGSPLHF. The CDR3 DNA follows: TGCGCCAGCACCCTATCGAAACAGGGCACAGGGTCACCCCTCCACTTT. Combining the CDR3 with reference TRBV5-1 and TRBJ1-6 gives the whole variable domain KAGVTQTPRYLIKTRGQQVTLSCSPISGHRSVSWYQQTPGQGLQFLFEYFSETQRNKGNFPGRFSGRQFSNSRSEMNVSTLELGDSALYLCASTLSKQGTGSPLHFGNGTRLTVT.

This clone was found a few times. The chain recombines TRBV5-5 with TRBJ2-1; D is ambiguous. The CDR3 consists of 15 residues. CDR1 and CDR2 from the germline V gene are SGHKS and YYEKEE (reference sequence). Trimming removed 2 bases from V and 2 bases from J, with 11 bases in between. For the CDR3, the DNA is TGTGCCAGCAGCTTAACAGTTGAACCCTACAATGAGCAGTTCTTC. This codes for CASSLTVEPYNEQFF.

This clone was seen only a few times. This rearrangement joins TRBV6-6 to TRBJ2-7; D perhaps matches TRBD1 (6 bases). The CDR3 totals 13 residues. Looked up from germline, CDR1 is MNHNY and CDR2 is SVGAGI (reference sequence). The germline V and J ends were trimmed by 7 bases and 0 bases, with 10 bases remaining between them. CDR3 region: CASTHRVSYEQYF. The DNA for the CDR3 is TGTGCCAGCACTCACAGGGTCTCCTACGAGCAGTACTTC.

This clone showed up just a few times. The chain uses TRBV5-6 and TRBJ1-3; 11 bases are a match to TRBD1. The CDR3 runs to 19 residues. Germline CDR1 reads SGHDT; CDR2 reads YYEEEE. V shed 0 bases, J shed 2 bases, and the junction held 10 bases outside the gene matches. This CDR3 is CASSLDGQGARHPGNTIYF. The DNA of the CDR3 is TGTGCCAGCAGCTTGGATGGACAGGGGGCGCGACACCCTGGAAACACCATATATTTT. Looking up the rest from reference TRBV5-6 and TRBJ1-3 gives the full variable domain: DAGVTQSPTHLIKTRGQQVTLRCSPKSGHDTVSWYQQALGQGPQFIFQYYEEEERQRGNFPDRFSGHQFPNYSSELNVNALLLGDSALYLCASSLDGQGARHPGNTIYFGEGSWLTVV.

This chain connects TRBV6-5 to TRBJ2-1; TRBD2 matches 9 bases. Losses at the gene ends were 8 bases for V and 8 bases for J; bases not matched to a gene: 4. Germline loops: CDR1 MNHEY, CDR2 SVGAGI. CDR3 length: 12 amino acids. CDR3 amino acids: CASLLAGDEQFF. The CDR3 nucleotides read TGTGCCAGCCTACTAGCGGGTGATGAGCAGTTCTTC.

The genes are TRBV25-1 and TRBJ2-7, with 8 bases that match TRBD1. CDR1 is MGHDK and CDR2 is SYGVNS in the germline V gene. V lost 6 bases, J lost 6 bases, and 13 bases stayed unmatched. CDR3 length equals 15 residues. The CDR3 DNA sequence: TGTGCCAGCAGCTCCCTCCGGACAGGGCTAGGCGAGCAGTACTTC. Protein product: CASSSLRTGLGEQYF.

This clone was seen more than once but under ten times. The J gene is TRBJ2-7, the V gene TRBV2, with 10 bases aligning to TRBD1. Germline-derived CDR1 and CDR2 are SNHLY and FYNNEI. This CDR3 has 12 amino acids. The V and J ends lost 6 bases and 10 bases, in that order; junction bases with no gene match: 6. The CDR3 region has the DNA TGTGCCAGCAGCCGGGACAGGGGTGGACAGTACTTC. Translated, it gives CASSRDRGGQYF.

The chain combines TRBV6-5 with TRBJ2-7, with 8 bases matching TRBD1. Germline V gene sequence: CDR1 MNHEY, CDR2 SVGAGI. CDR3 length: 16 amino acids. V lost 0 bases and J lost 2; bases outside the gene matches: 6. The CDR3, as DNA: TGTGCCAGCAGTTACTCGATGGCAGGGGGCACCTACGAGCAGTACTTC. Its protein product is CASSYSMAGGTYEQYF.

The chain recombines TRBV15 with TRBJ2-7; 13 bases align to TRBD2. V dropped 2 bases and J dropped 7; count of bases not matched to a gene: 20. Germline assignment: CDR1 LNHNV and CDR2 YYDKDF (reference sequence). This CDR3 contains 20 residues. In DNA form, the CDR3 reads TGTGCCACCAGCAGATCTGGACTAGCGGGAGAGGGGGGCAGGTTGAGGGAGCAGTACTTC. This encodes CATSRSGLAGEGGRLREQYF.

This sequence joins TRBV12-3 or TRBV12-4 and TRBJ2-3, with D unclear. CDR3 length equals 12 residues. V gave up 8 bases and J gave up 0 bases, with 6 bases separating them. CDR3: CASGGSTDTQYF. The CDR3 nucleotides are TGTGCCAGCGGCGGTAGCACAGATACGCAGTATTTT.

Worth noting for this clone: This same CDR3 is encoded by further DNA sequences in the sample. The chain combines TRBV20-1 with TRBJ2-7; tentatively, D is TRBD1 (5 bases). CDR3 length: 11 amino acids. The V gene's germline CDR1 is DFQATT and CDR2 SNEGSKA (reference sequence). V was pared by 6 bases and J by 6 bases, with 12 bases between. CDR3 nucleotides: TGCAGTGCCCGTTCAGGGTTCGAGCAGTACTTC. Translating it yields CSARSGFEQYF.